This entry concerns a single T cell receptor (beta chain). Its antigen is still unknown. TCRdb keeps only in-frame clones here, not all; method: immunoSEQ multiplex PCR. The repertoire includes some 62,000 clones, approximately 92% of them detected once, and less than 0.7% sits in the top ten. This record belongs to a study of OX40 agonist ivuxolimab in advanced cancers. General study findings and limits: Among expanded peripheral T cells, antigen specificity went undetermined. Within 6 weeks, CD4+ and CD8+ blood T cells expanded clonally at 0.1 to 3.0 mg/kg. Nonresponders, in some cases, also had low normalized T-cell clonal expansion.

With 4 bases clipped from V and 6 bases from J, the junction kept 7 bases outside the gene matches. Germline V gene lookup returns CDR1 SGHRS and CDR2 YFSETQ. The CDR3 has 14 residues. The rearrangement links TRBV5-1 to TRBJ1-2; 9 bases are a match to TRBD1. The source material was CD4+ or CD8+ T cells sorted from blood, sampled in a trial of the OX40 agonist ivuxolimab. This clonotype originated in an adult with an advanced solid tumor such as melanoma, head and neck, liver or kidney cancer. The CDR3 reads CASSSPRDRDGYTF. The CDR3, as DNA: TGCGCCAGCAGCAGCCCCCGGGACAGGGATGGCTACACCTTC.